This T cell receptor (beta chain) stems from a study of T cell responses to AZD1222 COVID-19 vaccine. Study-wide points: Repertoire sampling occurred only after the peak T cell response.

CDR1 and CDR2 (germline): KGHSY, FQNENV. With 4 bases removed from V and 7 bases from J, the gap between germline ends came to 16 bases. CDR3 length equals 14 residues. Of note for this clone: Its target is not known.

Some clones are missing from TCRdb's copy, which holds only in-frame ones; the method was immunoSEQ multiplex PCR. Of approximately 160,000 clones listed, approximately 93% are singletons. This chain joins TRBV16 and TRBJ1-1, with D tentatively TRBD1 (5 bases). Sequenced here: peripheral blood, sampled on day 0 of AZD1222 vaccination. This sequence originates from an adult in good health. The CDR3 spells CASSRVGAAHEAFF. The CDR3 bases are TGTGCCAGCAGCCGCGTTGGGGCTGCTCATGAAGCTTTCTTT.